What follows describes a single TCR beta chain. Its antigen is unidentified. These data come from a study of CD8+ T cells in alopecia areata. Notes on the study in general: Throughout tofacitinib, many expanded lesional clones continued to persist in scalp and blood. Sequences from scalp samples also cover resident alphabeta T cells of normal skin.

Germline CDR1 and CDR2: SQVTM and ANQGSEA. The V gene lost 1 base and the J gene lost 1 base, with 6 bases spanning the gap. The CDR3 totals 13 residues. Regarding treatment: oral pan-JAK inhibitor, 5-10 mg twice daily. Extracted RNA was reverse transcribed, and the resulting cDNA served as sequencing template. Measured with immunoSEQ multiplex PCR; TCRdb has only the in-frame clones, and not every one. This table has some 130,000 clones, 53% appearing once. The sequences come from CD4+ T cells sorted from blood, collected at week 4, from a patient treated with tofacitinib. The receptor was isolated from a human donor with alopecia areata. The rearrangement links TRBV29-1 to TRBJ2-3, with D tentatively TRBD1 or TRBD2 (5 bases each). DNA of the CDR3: TGCAGCGTTGAAGTGGGGGGCACAGATACGCAGTATTTT. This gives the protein CSVEVGGTDTQYF.